These 15 T cell receptor beta chains were all obtained from the same sample, sequenced in a study of molecular identifiers for immune sequencing clone quantification. TCRdb re-called the PCR reads with MiXCR, one entry per CDR3 protein. The table lists 550,000 to 750,000 distinct CDR3 sequences, about 20% of them singletons, with 0.85% in the top ten. The sequenced material came from naive CD8+ T cells from blood, with Jurkat cell RNA spiked in. Indicated subset: FACS-sorted CD8+CD4-CCR7+CD45RA+ naive T cells. All receptors come from a human donor in good health. Some libraries in this study had Jurkat cell RNA spiked in.

Of note for this clonotype: Possible read error: a much larger clone is one base away. The rearrangement joins TRBV11-3 to TRBJ2-7; 11 bases line up with TRBD1. V trimming: 5 bases; J trimming: 5 bases; junction bases outside the gene matches: 2. The germline V gene encodes CDR1 SGHNT and CDR2 YENEEA. The length of the CDR3 is 13 residues. The CDR3 loop is CASSGQGADEQYF. CDR3 coding DNA: TGTGCCAGCAGCGGACAGGGGGCCGACGAGCAGTACTTC.

Notes on this clonotype: This may be a read error: a much more frequent sequence differs by one nucleotide. This chain links TRBV2 with TRBJ1-3, with D perhaps TRBD1 (6 bases). The CDR3 runs 18 residues. Germline V gene data show CDR1 as SNHLY and CDR2 as FYNNEI. Trimming left V 3 bases short and J 0 bases short, with 18 bases between. The CDR3 here is CASSERTAGWGSGNTIYF. CDR3 nucleotides: TGTGCCAGCAGTGAGAGGACAGCAGGTTGGGGCTCTGGAAACACCATATATTTT.

This clonotype has at least ten counts. The chain is built from TRBV7-3 and TRBJ2-1; tentative D call: TRBD2 (7 bases). Trimming cost V 5 bases and J 2 bases, with 16 bases left between them. Per germline, CDR1 SGHTA and CDR2 FQGTGA. This CDR3 comprises 16 residues. The CDR3 region has the DNA TGTGCCAGCAGCCCTCTGGCGGGGGCAGCCTACAATGAGCAGTTCTTC. Its translation: CASSPLAGAAYNEQFF.

This clonotype was found many times. The chain links TRBV28 to TRBJ1-2; possibly TRBD1 for D (5 bases). The germline V and J ends were trimmed by 2 bases and 4 bases, with 14 bases remaining between them. Germline CDR1 MDHEN, CDR2 SYDVKM. This CDR3 is built from 15 residues. The CDR3 coding sequence is TGTGCCAGCAGTTTAGATTTACGGACAAGCTATGGCTACACCTTC. Its protein product is CASSLDLRTSYGYTF.

The V gene is TRBV19, the J gene TRBJ1-5; 9 nucleotides line up with TRBD1. V was clipped by 5 bases and J by 5 bases; unmatched bases: 7. The CDR3 runs 15 residues. Germline loops: CDR1 LNHDA, CDR2 SQIVND (reference sequence). The CDR3 region is CASSLGQGLHQPQHF. The CDR3 DNA follows: TGTGCCAGTAGTCTCGGACAGGGGCTCCATCAGCCCCAGCATTTT.

The sample holds a few counts of this clonotype. The chain couples TRBV19 to TRBJ1-2; no reliable D call. CDR3 length: 14 amino acids. V was pared by 7 bases and J by 0 bases, with 12 bases between. Looked up from germline, CDR1 is LNHDA and CDR2 is SQIVND (reference sequence). CDR3 sequence: CASTYDTANYGYTF. In nucleotides, the CDR3 is TGTGCCAGTACCTATGACACGGCTAACTATGGCTACACCTTC.

Concerning this clonotype itself: Since a much larger clone is just one base distant, this may be a read error. The chain recombines TRBV7-6 with TRBJ2-3; 7 positions agree with TRBD2. The trim removed 3 bases at V and 0 bases at J, leaving 9 bases unmatched. The CDR3 loop spans 17 amino acids. Germline V gene sequence: CDR1 SGHVS, CDR2 FNYEAQ. The CDR3 protein is CASSFLRAGESTDTQYF. The CDR3 DNA follows: TGTGCCAGCAGCTTTTTAAGGGCGGGGGAGAGCACAGATACGCAGTATTTT.

For this clonotype: This sequence may be a read error, since a much larger clone differs from it by one base. The J gene is TRBJ2-1, the V gene TRBV15; D unresolved. The V gene's germline CDR1 is LNHNV and CDR2 YYDKDF (reference sequence). The V gene lost 0 bases and the J gene lost 12 bases, with 12 bases spanning the gap. CDR3 length: 13 residues. The CDR3 DNA follows: TGTGCCACCAGCAGAGAGGTGGCTGACGGGCAGTTCTTC. Translating it yields CATSREVADGQFF. Full variable domain (outside the CDR3, taken from reference TRBV15 and TRBJ2-1): DAMVIQNPRYQVTQFGKPVTLSCSQTLNHNVMYWYQQKSSQAPKLLFHYYDKDFNNEADTPDNFQSRRPNTSFCFLDIRSPGLGDTAMYLCATSREVADGQFFGPGTRLTVL.

For this clonotype: The conserved phenylalanine or tryptophan normally closing the CDR3 is absent here, so this likely arose from a read error. The rearrangement joins TRBV11-1 to TRBJ2-5; TRBD1 aligns across 11 bases. CDR3 size: 15 residues. CDR1 SGHAT and CDR2 FQDESV come from the germline V gene (reference sequence). J gave up 2 bases and V 5 bases, and 4 bases lay outside the gene matches. CDR3 bases: TGTGCCAGCAGCCCGGGGACAGGGGGGCAAGAGACCCAGTACTCC. Protein: CASSPGTGGQETQYS.

This clonotype was counted ten times or more. The DNA of the CDR3 is TGCAGTGCTAGAGAAACCGGGACTAGCGTGTACGAGCAGTACTTC. Protein: CSARETGTSVYEQYF. This chain links TRBV20-1 with TRBJ2-7; TRBD2 matches 10 bases. This CDR3 contains 15 residues. The germline V gene encodes CDR1 DFQATT and CDR2 SNEGSKA (reference sequence). With 0 bases clipped from V and 4 bases from J, the junction kept 6 bases outside the gene matches.

Comments on this clonotype: A read error may be the cause here, since a much bigger clone is one base away. This chain links TRBV7-8 with TRBJ2-1; TRBD1 aligns across 9 bases. Germline CDR1 SGHVS, CDR2 FQNEAQ. The CDR3 extends over 15 amino acids. CDR3 DNA: TGTGCCAGCATCCAGGACAGGGGATTAGACAATGAGCAGCTCTTC. Protein sequence: CASIQDRGLDNEQLF.

Comment on this clonotype: The junction departs from germline at one end; a sequencing error may be responsible. This chain joins TRBV20-1 and TRBJ1-1, with D maybe TRBD1 (6 bases). The CDR3 length is 15 residues. Looked up from germline, CDR1 is DFQATT and CDR2 is SNEGSKA (reference sequence). CDR3 amino acids: CSAGDPFRGGTEAFF. CDR3 sequence (DNA): TGCAGTGCTGGAGACCCTTTCAGGGGCGGAACTGAAGCTTTCTTT.

This clonotype occurred many times. The chain recombines TRBV6-5 with TRBJ2-2; the D is unclear. Per the germline V gene, CDR1 is MNHEY and CDR2 is SVGAGI. The CDR3 consists of 16 residues. Deletions cut 0 bases from V and 0 bases from J, with 8 bases between. CDR3 in DNA: TGTGCCAGCAGTTACTCCGGTCAGCCGAACACCGGGGAGCTGTTTTTT. Translating gives CASSYSGQPNTGELFF.

This clonotype was seen ten or more times. The V call is TRBV6-5, the J call TRBJ2-7; D gene uncertain. Germline CDR1 is MNHEY and CDR2 is SVGAGI. V shed 2 bases and J shed 1 base, with 15 bases lying between them. This CDR3 is built from 16 residues. The DNA of the CDR3 is TGTGCCAGCAGTTACGGTTCGGGTCTGGGGTCCTACGAGCAGTACTTC. Translating it yields CASSYGSGLGSYEQYF.

The table lists this clonotype with many counts. V usage is TRBV19 and J usage is TRBJ2-3; TRBD1 agrees at 9 bases. The CDR3 is made up of 15 amino acids. Trimming cost V 10 bases and J 3 bases; bases outside gene matches: 11. The germline gives CDR1 LNHDA, CDR2 SQIVND (reference sequence). For the CDR3, the DNA is TGTGCCATCCTTGACAGGACAGGGGAGACAGATACGCAGTATTTT. Its translation is CAILDRTGETDTQYF.